A selection of T cell receptor beta chains follows, all from one sample in a study of blood T cell repertoires in COVID-19. Sequencing used immunoSEQ multiplex PCR; TCRdb keeps in-frame clones, though not all of them. Seen here are roughly 200,000 clones, around four fifths observed once, and the top ten hold 10%. Sequencing was done on a sample of peripheral blood. These receptors were obtained from a woman of 80 years or more with COVID-19, enrolled during active disease. Each CDR3 is given with its conserved first and last residue. Fields, in order: V gene, clone size, J gene, CDR3 length, D gene, CDR3 DNA, CDR3 protein. The D gene is left open where the match is weak. Size is stated for part of the rows, as once, few or many counts, or as a class when the clone is expanded.

v_call: TRBV19
clone_size: .
j_call: TRBJ1-1
cdr3_length: 13
d_call: TRBD1
cdr3_nt: TGTGCCAGTGCTACAGGGGGAATGACTGAAGCTTTCTTT
cdr3_aa: CASATGGMTEAFF

v_call: TRBV5-6
clone_size: .
j_call: TRBJ1-3
cdr3_length: 13
d_call: TRBD1
cdr3_nt: TGTGCCAGCAGCTCACAGGGGGGACACACCATATATTTT
cdr3_aa: CASSSQGGHTIYF

v_call: TRBV6-2/TRBV6-3
clone_size: .
j_call: TRBJ1-1
cdr3_length: 16
d_call: .
cdr3_nt: TGTGCCAGCAGCGACGCCGGGACATTGCTGAACACTGAAGCTTTCTTT
cdr3_aa: CASSDAGTLLNTEAFF

v_call: TRBV7-9
clone_size: .
j_call: TRBJ2-3
cdr3_length: 14
d_call: .
cdr3_nt: TGTGCCAGCAGCTTAACACAGGGATCAGATACGCAGTATTTT
cdr3_aa: CASSLTQGSDTQYF

v_call: TRBV9
clone_size: .
j_call: TRBJ1-3
cdr3_length: 15
d_call: .
cdr3_nt: TGTGCCAGCAGCGTGAACATGAACTCTGGAAACACCATATATTTT
cdr3_aa: CASSVNMNSGNTIYF

v_call: TRBV7-2
clone_size: .
j_call: TRBJ1-2
cdr3_length: 15
d_call: .
cdr3_nt: TGTGCCAGCAGCAGTTCCAGGGGCTATGGCTATGGCTACACCTTC
cdr3_aa: CASSSSRGYGYGYTF

v_call: TRBV28
clone_size: .
j_call: TRBJ2-7
cdr3_length: 17
d_call: TRBD1
cdr3_nt: TGTGCCAGCACTGGACAGGGGCTAGCCTTAACCTACTACGAGCAGTACTTC
cdr3_aa: CASTGQGLALTYYEQYF

v_call: TRBV18
clone_size: once
j_call: TRBJ1-1
cdr3_length: 15
d_call: .
cdr3_nt: TGTGCCAGCTCCCCTCGGGCTTTAGGGGACACTGAAGCTTTCTTT
cdr3_aa: CASSPRALGDTEAFF

v_call: TRBV29-1
clone_size: .
j_call: TRBJ2-3
cdr3_length: 13
d_call: TRBD1
cdr3_nt: TGCAGCGTTGACCCAGGGGGAACAGATACGCAGTATTTT
cdr3_aa: CSVDPGGTDTQYF

v_call: TRBV9
clone_size: .
j_call: TRBJ2-2
cdr3_length: 16
d_call: TRBD2
cdr3_nt: TGTGCCAGCAGCGTAGCGGCTAGCGGGGAAACCGGGGAGCTGTTTTTT
cdr3_aa: CASSVAASGETGELFF

v_call: TRBV4-1
clone_size: .
j_call: TRBJ2-6
cdr3_length: 15
d_call: .
cdr3_nt: TGCGCCAGCAGTCTGGGGGCTGGTGGGGCCAACGTCCTGACTTTC
cdr3_aa: CASSLGAGGANVLTF

v_call: TRBV5-1
clone_size: .
j_call: TRBJ1-4
cdr3_length: 15
d_call: TRBD1
cdr3_nt: TGCGCCAGCAGCCCGACAGGGCTCTATAATGAAAAACTGTTTTTT
cdr3_aa: CASSPTGLYNEKLFF

v_call: TRBV11-2
clone_size: .
j_call: TRBJ2-5
cdr3_length: 14
d_call: TRBD2
cdr3_nt: TGTGCCAGCAGCTCCCCTAGCGGGGTTGGTAACCAGTACTTC
cdr3_aa: CASSSPSGVGNQYF

v_call: TRBV6-5
clone_size: .
j_call: TRBJ2-1
cdr3_length: 14
d_call: TRBD1
cdr3_nt: TGTGCCAGCAGATCCGGGACAGGGGGCGATGAGCAGTTCTTC
cdr3_aa: CASRSGTGGDEQFF

v_call: TRBV6-5
clone_size: .
j_call: TRBJ1-1
cdr3_length: 15
d_call: TRBD1
cdr3_nt: TGTGCCAGCAGATTAACCGACAGGGGATGGGGTCCAGCTTTCTTT
cdr3_aa: CASRLTDRGWGPAFF

v_call: TRBV14
clone_size: few
j_call: TRBJ2-7
cdr3_length: 15
d_call: TRBD1
cdr3_nt: TGTGCCAGCAGCCAAGATGGACAGGTCACCTACGAGCAGTACTTC
cdr3_aa: CASSQDGQVTYEQYF

v_call: TRBV28
clone_size: few
j_call: TRBJ1-1
cdr3_length: 16
d_call: TRBD1
cdr3_nt: TGTGCCAGCAGTTATCCGGTTAGGGACAGGGACACTGAAGCTTTCTTT
cdr3_aa: CASSYPVRDRDTEAFF

v_call: TRBV2
clone_size: .
j_call: TRBJ2-7
cdr3_length: 14
d_call: TRBD1
cdr3_nt: TGTGCCACCAGAAAGGGGGACAGAACCTACGAGCAGTACTTC
cdr3_aa: CATRKGDRTYEQYF

v_call: TRBV6-1
clone_size: .
j_call: TRBJ2-1
cdr3_length: 15
d_call: TRBD1
cdr3_nt: TGTGCCAGCAGTGAACTCGGGACAGGGGCTGATGAGCAGTTCTTC
cdr3_aa: CASSELGTGADEQFF

v_call: TRBV7-2
clone_size: .
j_call: TRBJ1-5
cdr3_length: 15
d_call: TRBD1
cdr3_nt: TGTGCCAGCAGCTTAGGACAGGGTAATGCTCAGCCCCAGCATTTT
cdr3_aa: CASSLGQGNAQPQHF

v_call: TRBV6-5
clone_size: .
j_call: TRBJ2-2
cdr3_length: 16
d_call: .
cdr3_nt: TGTGCCAGCAGTTACTCTCGGCTAGCTTTGACCGGGGAGCTGTTTTTT
cdr3_aa: CASSYSRLALTGELFF

v_call: TRBV19
clone_size: .
j_call: TRBJ2-6
cdr3_length: 13
d_call: .
cdr3_nt: TGTGCCAGTGGGAGCTCTGGGGCCAACGTCCTGACTTTC
cdr3_aa: CASGSSGANVLTF

v_call: TRBV2
clone_size: .
j_call: TRBJ1-4
cdr3_length: 12
d_call: TRBD1
cdr3_nt: TGTGCCAGCCGTGGACAGGGTGAAAAACTGTTTTTT
cdr3_aa: CASRGQGEKLFF

v_call: TRBV5-5
clone_size: .
j_call: TRBJ2-5
cdr3_length: 14
d_call: .
cdr3_nt: TGTGCCAGCAGCTTGGACAGGGGAGGAGAGACCCAGTACTTC
cdr3_aa: CASSLDRGGETQYF

v_call: TRBV6-6
clone_size: .
j_call: TRBJ1-6
cdr3_length: 16
d_call: .
cdr3_nt: TGTGCCAGCAGTTACTCGAATCAGGGGATTAATTCACCCCTCCACTTT
cdr3_aa: CASSYSNQGINSPLHF

v_call: TRBV5-1
clone_size: .
j_call: TRBJ1-1
cdr3_length: 13
d_call: .
cdr3_nt: TGCGCCAGCAGCTTGTGGCCGAACACTGAAGCTTTCTTT
cdr3_aa: CASSLWPNTEAFF

v_call: TRBV21-1
clone_size: .
j_call: TRBJ1-6
cdr3_length: 13
d_call: .
cdr3_nt: TGTGCCAGCTCCGGGACAGGGAATTCACCCCTCCACTTT
cdr3_aa: CASSGTGNSPLHF